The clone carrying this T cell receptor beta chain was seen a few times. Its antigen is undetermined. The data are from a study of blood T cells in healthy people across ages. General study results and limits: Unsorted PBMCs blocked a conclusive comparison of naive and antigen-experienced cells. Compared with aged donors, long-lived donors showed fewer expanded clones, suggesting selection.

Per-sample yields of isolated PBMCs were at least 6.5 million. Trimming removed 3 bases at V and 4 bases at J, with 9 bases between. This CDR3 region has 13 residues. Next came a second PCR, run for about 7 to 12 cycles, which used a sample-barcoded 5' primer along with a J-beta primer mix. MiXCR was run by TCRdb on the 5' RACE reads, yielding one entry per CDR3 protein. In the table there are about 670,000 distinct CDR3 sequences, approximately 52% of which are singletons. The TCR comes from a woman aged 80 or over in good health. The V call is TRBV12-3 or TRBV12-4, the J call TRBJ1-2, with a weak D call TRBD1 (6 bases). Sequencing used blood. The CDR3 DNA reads TGTGCCAGCAGTTTGGGGACACCCTATGGCTACACCTTC. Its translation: CASSLGTPYGYTF.